The 2 T cell receptor beta chains given below trace back to one sample, sequenced in a study of blood T cell repertoires in COVID-19. TCRdb keeps only in-frame clones here, not all; method: immunoSEQ multiplex PCR. The repertoire holds about 130,000 clones, with about 86% as singletons. Sample: PBMCs or T cells enriched from blood (not recorded which). The receptors were sampled from a man aged 45-65 years who had recovered from COVID-19.

This chain connects TRBV6-5 to TRBJ1-6; no firm D call. Germline CDR1 and CDR2: MNHEY and SVGAGI. V was trimmed by 3 bases and J by 8 bases, leaving 14 bases between them. The CDR3 is made up of 15 amino acids. The CDR3 DNA reads TGTGCCAGCAGTTATGACTTCACGGTTGATTCACCCCTCCACTTT. Translating it yields CASSYDFTVDSPLHF.

The chain recombines TRBV15 with TRBJ2-1; 7 bases agree with TRBD2. Germline assignment: CDR1 LNHNV and CDR2 YYDKDF (reference sequence). The CDR3 length is 13 residues. V was pared by 1 base and J by 9 bases, with 3 bases of the junction left unmatched. This chain's CDR3 is CATSRGGGVEQFF. CDR3 in DNA: TGTGCCACCAGCAGAGGTGGGGGGGTTGAGCAGTTCTTC.